This entry concerns a single T cell receptor beta chain. The antigen is not known. The source of the sample is a study of graft-versus-host responses after intestinal transplantation. CDR3 length: 13 amino acids. V gave up 2 bases and J gave up 10 bases, with 15 bases separating them. Germline loops: CDR1 GTSNPN, CDR2 SVGIG (reference sequence). Measured with immunoSEQ multiplex PCR; TCRdb has only the in-frame clones, and not every one. The sample includes about 51,000 clones, roughly nine tenths seen only once; the top ten take approximately 0.6%. The sequence was collected from a human donor who was the organ donor for an intestinal transplant. The chain couples TRBV30 to TRBJ2-1; D gene unclear. The source was unstimulated CD4+ T cells sorted from spleen or lymph node cells, collected before transplant. The chain's CDR3 is CAWSHQNLGEQFF. CDR3 DNA: TGTGCCTGGAGTCATCAAAACCTCGGGGAGCAGTTCTTC.